A selection of T cell receptor beta chains follows, all from one sample in a study of T cells after yellow fever vaccination. MiXCR, run by TCRdb on the 5' RACE reads, gives a single entry per CDR3 protein. Among a few hundred thousand distinct CDR3 sequences listed, 15% to 20% were seen once. The starting material was PBMCs, obtained 15 days after the yellow fever booster vaccination. Receptor source: a man under 40 who received the YFV17D yellow fever vaccine. Both conserved end residues are part of each CDR3. The D gene is left open where the match is weak. The size entry is marked missing in some rows and otherwise reads once, few, many or a size class.

TRBJ2-5 TRBV20-1 few TRBD2 CSAPSGTSGLQETQYF TGCAGTGCTCCCTCCGGGACTAGCGGCCTTCAAGAGACCCAGTACTTC
TRBJ2-3 TRBV29-1 few - CTVAGNTDTQYF TGCACCGTAGCTGGGAACACAGATACGCAGTATTTT
TRBJ2-3 TRBV7-3 many TRBD2 CASSPGGLALSTDTQYF TGTGCCAGCAGCCCCGGAGGACTAGCGCTGAGCACAGATACGCAGTATTTT
TRBJ2-7 TRBV15 few TRBD2 CATSRDGLAGYYEQYF TGTGCCACCAGCAGAGATGGGCTAGCGGGGTACTACGAGCAGTACTTC
TRBJ2-1 TRBV20-1 - - CSAREPGRDNEQFF TGCAGTGCTAGAGAGCCCGGACGAGACAATGAGCAGTTCTTC
TRBJ2-1 TRBV6-6 few - CASRGKGNEQFF TGTGCCAGCAGGGGAAAAGGAAATGAGCAGTTCTTC
TRBJ2-3 TRBV20-1 few - CSAIRGGTDTQYF TGCAGTGCTATCAGGGGGGGCACAGATACGCAGTATTTT
TRBJ2-7 TRBV27 few - CASRKGQQGYEQYF TGTGCCAGCAGGAAAGGACAGCAAGGGTACGAGCAGTACTTC
TRBJ2-7 TRBV7-2 few - CASSLEALSYEQYF TGTGCCAGCAGCTTAGAAGCCCTTTCCTACGAGCAGTACTTC
TRBJ1-5 TRBV20-1 - - CSARLPLSNQPQHF TGCAGTGCTAGGCTTCCCCTTAGCAATCAGCCCCAGCATTTT
TRBJ2-1 TRBV18 few - CASSPLRWSGDEQFF TGTGCCAGCTCACCACTACGGTGGTCAGGGGATGAGCAGTTCTTC
TRBJ2-1 TRBV24-1 few - CATSDGSVRNEQFF TGTGCCACCAGTGATGGGTCAGTTCGCAATGAGCAGTTCTTC
TRBJ2-2 TRBV30 - - CAWSPLGGNTGELFF TGTGCCTGGAGTCCCCTTGGCGGGAACACCGGGGAGCTGTTTTTT
TRBJ2-7 TRBV6-2/TRBV6-3 few - CASSLTLLHEQYF TGTGCCAGCAGTCTGACCCTACTCCACGAGCAGTACTTC
TRBJ2-6 TRBV28 - - CASSRLTGANVLTF TGTGCCAGCAGTCGCCTGACAGGGGCCAACGTCCTGACTTTC
TRBJ2-1 TRBV6-1 - - CASRRSLATRYTDEQFF TGTGCCAGCAGGCGAAGCCTAGCGACTCGCTATACCGATGAGCAGTTCTTC
TRBJ2-7 TRBV20-1 - TRBD2 CSASGTRRYEQYF TGCAGTGCTAGTGGGACTAGACGATACGAGCAGTACTTC
TRBJ2-1 TRBV11-2 - - CASGTDEQFF TGTGCCAGCGGAACGGATGAGCAGTTCTTC
TRBJ1-4 TRBV7-8 - - CASSFSPTAATNEKLFF TGTGCCAGCAGCTTCTCTCCGACAGCTGCAACTAATGAAAAACTGTTTTTT
TRBJ2-5 TRBV30 - - CAWSLSSRETQYF TGTGCCTGGAGTTTGTCCTCGAGGGAGACCCAGTACTTC
TRBJ2-4 TRBV5-6 many - CASSLGRAKNIQYF TGTGCCAGCAGCTTGGGGAGGGCCAAAAACATTCAGTACTTC
TRBJ2-1 TRBV7-2 - TRBD2 CASSLYTSGGQFF TGTGCCAGCAGCTTATATACTAGCGGGGGACAGTTCTTC
TRBJ2-7 TRBV7-7 few - CASSPTDTAYEQYF TGTGCTAGCAGCCCGACGGACACCGCCTACGAGCAGTACTTC
TRBJ1-3 TRBV6-2/TRBV6-3 few - CASSSSGGNTIYF TGTGCCAGCAGCTCCTCCGGAGGGAACACCATATATTTT
TRBJ1-2 TRBV9 - TRBD1 CASSDGQGGGYTF TGTGCCAGCAGCGACGGACAGGGAGGTGGCTACACCTTC
TRBJ2-1 TRBV19 - - CASSIGTSSYNEQFF TGTGCCAGTAGTATAGGGACAAGCTCCTACAATGAGCAGTTCTTC
TRBJ2-5 TRBV11-2 - TRBD2 CASSPRKTSGRLGLETQYF TGTGCCAGCAGCCCCCGAAAGACTAGCGGGAGACTGGGTTTGGAGACCCAGTACTTC
TRBJ2-3 TRBV5-1 few - CASSLRGHSTDTQYF TGCGCCAGCAGCCTGCGGGGGCATAGCACAGATACGCAGTATTTT
TRBJ2-5 TRBV20-1 few - CSARDRGPVETQYF TGCAGTGCTAGAGATCGGGGGCCAGTGGAGACCCAGTACTTC
TRBJ2-1 TRBV29-1 - TRBD1 CSAGTGAYNEQFF TGCAGCGCCGGGACAGGGGCGTACAATGAGCAGTTCTTC
TRBJ2-3 TRBV6-5 - - CASSYRGDTSTDTQYF TGTGCCAGCAGTTACCGTGGGGATACTAGCACAGATACGCAGTATTTT
TRBJ2-7 TRBV27 - TRBD1 CASSLRQGYYEQYF TGTGCCAGCAGTCTAAGACAGGGATACTACGAGCAGTACTTC
TRBJ2-1 TRBV7-2 few - CASSSRDIRYNEQFF TGTGCCAGCAGCTCTAGGGACATCCGCTACAATGAGCAGTTCTTC
TRBJ2-7 TRBV30 few - CAWSGLGQTILF TGTGCCTGGAGTGGTTTAGGTCAGACTATCCTCTTC
TRBJ2-3 TRBV12-3/TRBV12-4 - TRBD2 CASTPGVAGVTDTQYF TGTGCCAGCACCCCCGGGGTAGCGGGAGTTACAGATACGCAGTATTTT
TRBJ2-7 TRBV7-6 few TRBD2 CASSTRHQTSGYSYEQYF TGTGCCAGCAGCACCCGTCACCAGACTAGCGGATACTCCTACGAGCAGTACTTC
TRBJ1-3 TRBV28 - - CASSSLGAEGNTIYF TGTGCCAGCAGTTCCCTCGGGGCGGAGGGAAACACCATATATTTT
TRBJ2-5 TRBV7-2 few TRBD2 CASSVWEGTQYF TGTGCCAGCAGCGTCTGGGAGGGGACCCAGTACTTC
TRBJ2-1 TRBV7-3 - - CASSLIQGASNEQFF TGTGCCAGCAGCTTAATACAGGGAGCCAGCAATGAGCAGTTCTTC
TRBJ1-5 TRBV12-3/TRBV12-4 - - CVPRPDGQPQHF TGTGTGCCACGCCCCGACGGTCAGCCCCAGCATTTT
TRBJ2-7 TRBV9 few - CASSSEDLTYEQYF TGTGCCAGCAGCTCGGAGGACTTGACCTACGAGCAGTACTTC
TRBJ2-5 TRBV12-3/TRBV12-4 few TRBD2 CASSWGLAGVETQYF TGTGCCAGCAGCTGGGGACTAGCGGGAGTTGAGACCCAGTACTTC
TRBJ2-7 TRBV11-2 few - CASRVVNSYEQYF TGTGCCAGCAGAGTAGTAAACTCCTACGAGCAGTACTTC
TRBJ2-1 TRBV25-1 many TRBD2 CASSDFLAGEQFF TGTGCCAGCAGTGACTTCCTAGCGGGGGAGCAGTTCTTC
TRBJ2-5 TRBV20-1 few TRBD2 CSATGLAENQETQYF TGCAGTGCTACAGGACTAGCGGAGAACCAAGAGACCCAGTACTTC
TRBJ2-7 TRBV20-1 few - CSVWTLSEQYF TGCAGTGTTTGGACTCTCTCCGAGCAGTACTTC
TRBJ2-1 TRBV10-3 - - CAISETTGNEQFF TGTGCCATCAGTGAGACTACGGGCAATGAGCAGTTCTTC
TRBJ1-1 TRBV5-1 few - CASSLEGGLGAEAFF TGCGCCAGCAGCTTGGAGGGTGGTCTAGGGGCTGAAGCTTTCTTT
TRBJ2-2 TRBV5-5 - TRBD1 CASSGDRFTGELFF TGTGCCAGCAGCGGGGACAGGTTCACCGGGGAGCTGTTTTTT
TRBJ1-4 TRBV4-2 few - CASSQGSKSYEKLFF TGTGCCAGCAGCCAAGGAAGCAAGTCGTATGAAAAACTGTTTTTT
TRBJ1-2 TRBV21-1 - - CASRGISNAHGYTF TGTGCCAGCAGGGGGATTTCTAACGCCCACGGCTACACCTTC
TRBJ2-1 TRBV10-3 - - CAISPDLKREQFF TGTGCCATCAGTCCCGACCTGAAGCGGGAGCAGTTCTTC
TRBJ2-7 TRBV29-1 few - CSVEYVRGPASYEQYF TGCAGCGTTGAATATGTTCGGGGGCCCGCTTCCTACGAGCAGTACTTC
TRBJ2-2 TRBV5-1 few TRBD2 CASSLTSVGTGELFF TGCGCCAGCAGCCTAACTAGCGTAGGCACCGGGGAGCTGTTTTTT